Listed here is a single T cell receptor (beta chain). Germline and junction disagree at one end, which may indicate a read error. The entry originates in a study of blood T cells in healthy people across ages. Through a sample-barcoded 5' primer and a J-beta primer mix, a second PCR was run for roughly 7 to 11 cycles. From the 5' RACE reads, TCRdb called clonotypes with MiXCR, one entry per CDR3 protein. The sample has about 780,000 distinct CDR3 sequences; under 30% are singletons. In germline, CDR1 is SGHRS, CDR2 YFSETQ. The CDR3 extends over 16 amino acids. Peripheral blood, roughly 9.1 milliliters per donor, was collected. These data were likewise used in another study, on T cells of mothers and their children. That study reports: Using the M1S primer, the second PCR added sample barcodes along with 2-4 random nucleotides.

This chain links TRBV5-1 with TRBJ2-5; 9 bases are shared with TRBD1. The material sequenced was blood. The TCR comes from a boy aged 5 to 17 in good health. The CDR3 region has the DNA TGCACCAGCAGCCCAGCTCCGGGACAGGGCGCCGAGACCCAGTACTTC. Its protein is CTSSPAPGQGAETQYF.